These T cell receptor beta chains were read from a single sample in a study of cytomegalovirus exposure and HLA in healthy donors. Sequenced by immunoSEQ multiplex PCR; TCRdb stores in-frame clones only, minus some. The sample records about 98,000 clones, about three quarters being singletons. Sequencing used PBMCs. The source is a human donor in good health. The CDR3 runs from the conserved cysteine through the conserved F or W. A D gene is named only where the DNA matches it firmly. The listing skips clone size in some rows; elsewhere it reads once, few, many or a size class.

clone_size d_call j_call v_call cdr3_nt cdr3_aa
once . TRBJ2-2 TRBV6-4 TGTGCCAGCAGTGACCTTACTTTTTCCGGGGAGCTGTTTTTT CASSDLTFSGELFF
. TRBD1 TRBJ1-5 TRBV5-6 TGTGCCAGCAGCTCCTACCCAACAGGGGGCGGTCAGCCCCAGCATTTT CASSSYPTGGGQPQHF
. . TRBJ2-3 TRBV11-2 TGTGCCAGCAGCTTTAGGGGGGGCTCAGATGGAGATACGCAGTATTTT CASSFRGGSDGDTQYF
. TRBD2 TRBJ2-1 TRBV11-3 TGTGCCAGCAGTCCCCGCCGGGGACTAGCGACCTACAATGAGCAGTTCTTC CASSPRRGLATYNEQFF
. . TRBJ2-5 TRBV5-4 TGTGCCAGCAGCTTGCGGGACTTACAAGAGACCCAGTACTTC CASSLRDLQETQYF
. TRBD2 TRBJ2-5 TRBV2 TGTGCCAGCAGTGAGGTTGTTAGCGGGGGCCTCCTCCGAGAGACCCAGTACTTC CASSEVVSGGLLRETQYF
. . TRBJ1-3 TRBV5-1 TGCGCCAGCAGCTTGGCGTATCCGGGACACCGCTCTGGAAACACCATATATTTT CASSLAYPGHRSGNTIYF
. . TRBJ1-1 TRBV14 TGTGCCAGCAGCCAAGTTCTGGGCCCGGTGGCGGAAGCTTTCTTT CASSQVLGPVAEAFF
few TRBD2 TRBJ2-7 TRBV25-1 TGTGCCAGCAGTGGTTTTGGGACTAGCGGATCCTACGAGCAGTACTTC CASSGFGTSGSYEQYF
. . TRBJ2-7 TRBV30 TGTGCCGGGGGGAAAGGGTTAGCCTACGAGCAGTACTTC CAGGKGLAYEQYF
. . TRBJ2-6 TRBV7-9 TGTTCCAGCAGCTTACCACAGGCCCACTCTGGGGCCAACGTCCTGACTTTC CSSSLPQAHSGANVLTF
. TRBD1 TRBJ1-2 TRBV6-1 TGTGCCAGCGGACAGGGTAACTATGGCTACACCTTC CASGQGNYGYTF
few . TRBJ2-2 TRBV4-3 TGCGCCAGCAGCCAAGATGCAAGGGGGGGCGCGGGGGAGCTGTTTTTT CASSQDARGGAGELFF
few TRBD2 TRBJ2-7 TRBV5-4 TGTGCCAGCAGCTCCGGACTAGCGGACGAGCAGTACTTC CASSSGLADEQYF
. TRBD1 TRBJ2-1 TRBV2 TGTGCCAGCACACGACCCTCCGGGACAGGGATTTATGAGCAGTTCTTC CASTRPSGTGIYEQFF
. . TRBJ1-6 TRBV5-1 TGCGCCAGCAGCTTGGATGCAGCGTATAATTCACCCCTCCACTTT CASSLDAAYNSPLHF
. TRBD2 TRBJ2-1 TRBV7-2 TGTGCCAGCAGCTTAGTCGGGACTAGCGACAATGAGCAGTTCTTC CASSLVGTSDNEQFF
. . TRBJ1-1 TRBV10-2 TGCGCCAGCAGATCCGGGGACTACACTGAAGCTTTCTTT CASRSGDYTEAFF
. TRBD1 TRBJ1-2 TRBV4-3 TGCGCCAGCAGCCAAGTCAGAACAGGGGGCTATGGCTACACCTTC CASSQVRTGGYGYTF
. . TRBJ2-2 TRBV27 TGTGCCAGCAGTTTAGACGGGATTCCTCTGACCGGGGAGCTGTTTTTT CASSLDGIPLTGELFF
. . TRBJ2-7 TRBV5-6 TGTGCCAGCAGCTTCCGATCTTATAAGAGCGCGACCTACGAGCAGTACTTC CASSFRSYKSATYEQYF
. TRBD2 TRBJ2-2 TRBV27 TGTGCCAGCAGACGGACTAGCGGGAGTTCCGGGGAGCTGTTTTTT CASRRTSGSSGELFF
. TRBD1 TRBJ1-5 TRBV19 TGTGCCAGTAGTACCGCTGGACAGGGCCAGCATTTT CASSTAGQGQHF
. TRBD1 TRBJ2-7 TRBV18 TGTGCCAGCTCATCTGCGGACAGGGGGCTCTACGAGCAGTACTTC CASSSADRGLYEQYF
. . TRBJ2-1 TRBV10-1 TGCGCCAGCAGTGAGTCGGTTGGCACGCTCAATGAGCAGTTCTTC CASSESVGTLNEQFF
few . TRBJ1-4 TRBV4-1 TGCGCCAGCAGCCAAGAACGGACAGTTAATGAAAAACTGTTTTTT CASSQERTVNEKLFF
. TRBD1 TRBJ2-5 TRBV5-6 TGTGCCAGCAGTTACCGAGGGACAGGCCTAGAGACCCAGTACTTC CASSYRGTGLETQYF
. TRBD1 TRBJ2-7 TRBV5-1 TGCGCCAGCAGCACCCGGGACAGGGGCCACGAGCAGTACTTC CASSTRDRGHEQYF
. . TRBJ2-7 TRBV6-1 TGTGCCAGCAGTGAGATGGGGGCCAACTACGAGCAGTACTTC CASSEMGANYEQYF
. . TRBJ1-5 TRBV10-2 TGCGCCAGCACCCAAGGAGGGCCCAATCAGCCCCAGCATTTT CASTQGGPNQPQHF
. . TRBJ1-2 TRBV29-1 TGCAGCGTTGAGGAGGGTATGGGCCGCGAATATGGCTACACCTTC CSVEEGMGREYGYTF
few . TRBJ1-2 TRBV14 TGTGCCAGCAGCCACGGGGGATTGGTTGGCTACACCTTC CASSHGGLVGYTF
. . TRBJ1-2 TRBV7-8 TGTGCCAGCAGCTTAGGATGGCATGGCTACACCTTC CASSLGWHGYTF
. TRBD1 TRBJ2-7 TRBV6-1 TGTGCCAGCAGGGGACAGGGGCTGAGCTCCTACGAGCAGTACTTC CASRGQGLSSYEQYF
. TRBD2 TRBJ2-2 TRBV11-2 TGTGCCAGCAGCTTAGCTAGCGGGGGGGGTATCGGGGAGCTGTTTTTT CASSLASGGGIGELFF
few . TRBJ1-1 TRBV10-3 TGTGCCATCAGTGAGTCTGGGGGCATGACTGAAGCTTTCTTT CAISESGGMTEAFF
. . TRBJ1-1 TRBV10-3 TGTGCCATCAGTACCGGGGGAGTGAACACTGAAGCTTTCTTT CAISTGGVNTEAFF
. TRBD2 TRBJ2-5 TRBV6-1 TGTGCCAGCAGTGAATCTAGCGGGAGAGGGGAGACCCAGTACTTC CASSESSGRGETQYF
. . TRBJ1-5 TRBV12-5 TGTGCTAGTGACCTCGGAGATCAGCCCCAGCATTTT CASDLGDQPQHF
. TRBD2 TRBJ2-1 TRBV6-1 TGTGCCAGGGGGACTAGCGGGGGGTCTGAGCAGTTCTTC CARGTSGGSEQFF
once TRBD1 TRBJ1-2 TRBV5-4 TGTGCCAGCAGCTTAGCGCGGGACAGCGACTATGGCTACACCTTC CASSLARDSDYGYTF
. TRBD2 TRBJ2-7 TRBV7-2 TGTGCCAGCAGCCTAGGACCCGCGGGGGTAAGCTACCACGAGCAGTACTTC CASSLGPAGVSYHEQYF
few TRBD1 TRBJ2-1 TRBV19 TGTGCCAGTAGTAGGGACAGGTACAATGAGCAGTTCTTC CASSRDRYNEQFF
few . TRBJ2-6 TRBV6-1 TGTGCCAGCGGCCGTACAGGGCCTGGGGCCAACGTCCTGACTTTC CASGRTGPGANVLTF
once . TRBJ2-2 TRBV9 TGTGCCAGCAGCGGGGGTACTAGTTATCTTGGGGAGCTGTTTTTT CASSGGTSYLGELFF
. TRBD2 TRBJ2-7 TRBV18 TGTGCCAGCTCACCAGAGACTAGCGGGGTGCAGTACTTC CASSPETSGVQYF
few . TRBJ1-2 TRBV5-1 TGCGCCAGCAGCTTGGACAGGTTATCATATGGCTACACCTTC CASSLDRLSYGYTF
. . TRBJ2-5 TRBV5-1 TGCGCCAGCAGCTCGACACAAGAGACCCAGTACTTC CASSSTQETQYF